The 10 T cell receptor beta chains below all came from one sample that was sequenced in a study of CD8 T cells in ankylosing spondylitis. MiXCR, run by TCRdb on the 5' RACE reads, gives a single entry per CDR3 protein. The sample shows 9,500 to 10,000 distinct CDR3 sequences, 5% to 6.5% of them seen only once. What was sequenced was blood, either unsorted or a sorted T cell fraction (not recorded which). These receptors came from a female donor with ankylosing spondylitis or in good health (not recorded which).

Many counts were recorded for this clonotype. J is TRBJ2-7 and V is TRBV9; D remains unclear. The V end was cut by 4 bases, the J end by 1 base, with 12 bases between. Germline CDR1 is SGDLS and CDR2 is YYNGEE. The CDR3 runs to 14 residues. The CDR3 reads CASSPRSGSYEQYF. CDR3 sequence (DNA): TGTGCCAGCAGCCCCCGGTCGGGTTCCTACGAGCAGTACTTC. Looking up the rest from reference TRBV9 and TRBJ2-7 gives the full variable domain: DSGVTQTPKHLITATGQRVTLRCSPRSGDLSVYWYQQSLDQGLQFLIQYYNGEERAKGNILERFSAQQFPDLHSELNLSSLELGDSALYFCASSPRSGSYEQYFGPGTRLTVT.

Within the sample, this clonotype is medium-sized. This chain links TRBV9 with TRBJ2-1; 9 nucleotides agree with TRBD2. Germline CDR1 and CDR2: SGDLS and YYNGEE. The CDR3 runs 15 residues. V dropped 2 bases and J dropped 7; count of bases not matched to a gene: 7. DNA of the CDR3: TGTGCCAGCAGCGTGGGCGGGGGGGCCTTAAATGAGCAGTTCTTC. This translates into CASSVGGGALNEQFF. Filled out from reference TRBV9 and TRBJ2-1, the complete variable domain reads DSGVTQTPKHLITATGQRVTLRCSPRSGDLSVYWYQQSLDQGLQFLIQYYNGEERAKGNILERFSAQQFPDLHSELNLSSLELGDSALYFCASSVGGGALNEQFFGPGTRLTVL.

V and J are TRBV9 and TRBJ2-7; 12 nucleotides line up with TRBD2. The CDR3 covers 15 residues. The germline V gene has CDR1 SGDLS and CDR2 YYNGEE. V was pared by 4 bases and J by 6 bases, with 8 bases of the junction left unmatched. The CDR3 DNA reads TGTGCCAGCAGCCCCCCTAGCGGGGGGGCGACCGAGCAGTACTTC. Translating it yields CASSPPSGGATEQYF.

This clonotype showed up many times. V is TRBV9 and J is TRBJ2-2; tentative D call: TRBD2 (6 bases). The germline V gene has CDR1 SGDLS and CDR2 YYNGEE. Trimming left V 3 bases short and J 4 bases short, with 22 bases between. The CDR3 covers 18 residues. Written as DNA, the CDR3 is TGTGCCAGCAGCGCCTCTTTTCTAGCGAGAATGACCACCGGGGAGCTGTTTTTT. This translates into CASSASFLARMTTGELFF.

This clonotype was picked up many times. The CDR3 sequence is CASSANRDSGANVLTF. In DNA form, the CDR3 reads TGTGCCAGCAGCGCAAACAGGGACTCTGGGGCCAACGTCCTGACTTTC. The chain carries TRBV9 and TRBJ2-6, with D maybe TRBD1 (6 bases). Germline V CDR1 and CDR2: SGDLS, YYNGEE. This CDR3 has 16 residues. Deletions cut 3 bases from V and 0 bases from J, with 10 bases between.

The sample holds a few counts of this clonotype. V and J are TRBV9 and TRBJ2-2; TRBD2 is a possible D gene (6 bases). Trimming pared 0 bases from V and 5 bases from J, leaving 11 bases between. This CDR3 is built from 15 residues. Germline V CDR1 and CDR2: SGDLS, YYNGEE. CDR3 residues: CASSVESSGTGELFF. The CDR3 DNA reads as TGTGCCAGCAGCGTAGAAAGTAGCGGTACCGGGGAGCTGTTTTTT.

The V gene is TRBV9, the J gene TRBJ2-2; TRBD2 aligns across 9 bases. V was pared by 4 bases and J by 1 base, with 14 bases of the junction left unmatched. This CDR3 has 19 residues. Germline V lookup: CDR1 SGDLS, CDR2 YYNGEE. CDR3 region: CASSLRAAGGLMNTGELFF. The DNA of the CDR3 is TGTGCCAGCAGCCTACGGGCAGCGGGAGGACTCATGAACACCGGGGAGCTGTTTTTT.

In its sample, this clonotype was seen many times. The V and J genes are TRBV9 and TRBJ2-1, with D possibly matching TRBD1 (6 bases). Trimming removed 0 bases at V and 8 bases at J, with 15 bases between. Looked up from germline, CDR1 is SGDLS and CDR2 is YYNGEE. The CDR3 sequence is 15 residues long. For the CDR3, the DNA is TGTGCCAGCAGCGTAGACGGGACAAAAGGGGATGAGCAGTTCTTC. Translation gives CASSVDGTKGDEQFF.

This clonotype was detected ten times or more. One base away lies a much larger clone, so this may be a sequencing read error. The chain links TRBV9 to TRBJ2-3; no clear D gene. Between the trimmed V and J ends, which lost 4 bases and 0 bases, there was a span of 0 bases. Germline CDR1 SGDLS, CDR2 YYNGEE. This CDR3 is 11 amino acids long. The CDR3: CASSSTDTQYF. As DNA, the CDR3 is TGTGCCAGCAGCAGCACAGATACGCAGTATTTT.

This clonotype was counted at least ten times. Because it lacks the conserved phenylalanine or tryptophan at the end, this CDR3 is likely a read error. The gene calls are TRBV9 and TRBJ1-2, with no clear D. V was trimmed by 4 bases and J by 4 bases, leaving 14 bases between them. Germline CDR1 is SGDLS and CDR2 is YYNGEE. The CDR3 sequence is 14 residues long. CDR3 sequence: CASSPRQAGYGYTS. The CDR3 DNA is TGTGCCAGCAGCCCCCGGCAGGCGGGCTATGGCTACACCTCC.